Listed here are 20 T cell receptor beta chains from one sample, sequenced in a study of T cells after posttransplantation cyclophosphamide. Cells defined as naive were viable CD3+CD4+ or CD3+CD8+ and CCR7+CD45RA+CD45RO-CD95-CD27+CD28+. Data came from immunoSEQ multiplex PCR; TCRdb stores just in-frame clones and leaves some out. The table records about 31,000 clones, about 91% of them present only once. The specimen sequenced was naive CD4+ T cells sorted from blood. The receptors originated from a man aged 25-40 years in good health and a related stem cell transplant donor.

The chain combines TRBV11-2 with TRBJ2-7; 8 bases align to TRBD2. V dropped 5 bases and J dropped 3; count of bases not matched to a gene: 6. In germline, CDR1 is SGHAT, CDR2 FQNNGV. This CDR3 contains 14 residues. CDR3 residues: CASSASGGGYEQYF. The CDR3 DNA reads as TGTGCCAGCAGCGCCTCGGGAGGGGGCTACGAGCAGTACTTC. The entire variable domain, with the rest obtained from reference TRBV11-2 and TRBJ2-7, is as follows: EAGVAQSPRYKIIEKRQSVAFWCNPISGHATLYWYQQILGQGPKLLIQFQNNGVVDDSQLPKDRFSAERLKGVDSTLKIQPAKLEDSAVYLCASSASGGGYEQYFGPGTRLTVT.

CDR3 amino acids: CSVEDHKGWETQYF. The CDR3 coding sequence is TGCAGCGTTGAAGATCACAAGGGGTGGGAGACCCAGTACTTC. The chain has TRBV29-1 and TRBJ2-5; a possible D gene is TRBD1 (5 bases). The CDR3 loop spans 14 amino acids. The V end lost 0 bases, the J end lost 5 bases, and 13 bases lay between the germline ends. CDR1 is SQVTM and CDR2 is ANQGSEA in the germline V gene.

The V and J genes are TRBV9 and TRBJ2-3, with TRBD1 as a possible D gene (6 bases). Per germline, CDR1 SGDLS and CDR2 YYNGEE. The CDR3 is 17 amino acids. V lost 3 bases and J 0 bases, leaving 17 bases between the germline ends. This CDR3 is CASSAGQPDTSTDTQYF. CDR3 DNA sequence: TGTGCCAGCAGCGCCGGACAGCCCGATACTAGCACAGATACGCAGTATTTT.

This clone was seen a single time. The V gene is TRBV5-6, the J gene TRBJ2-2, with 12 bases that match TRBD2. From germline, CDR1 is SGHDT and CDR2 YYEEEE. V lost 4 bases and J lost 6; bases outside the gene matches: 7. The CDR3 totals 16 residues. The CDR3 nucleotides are TGTGCCAGCAGCACAGAACTAGCGGGGGGAGCCGGGGAGCTGTTTTTT. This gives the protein CASSTELAGGAGELFF.

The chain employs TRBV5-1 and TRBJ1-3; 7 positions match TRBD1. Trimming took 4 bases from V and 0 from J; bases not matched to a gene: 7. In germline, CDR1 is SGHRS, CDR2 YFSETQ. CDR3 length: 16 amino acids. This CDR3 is CASSPQTGNSGNTIYF. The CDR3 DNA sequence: TGCGCCAGCAGCCCCCAGACAGGGAACTCTGGAAACACCATATATTTT.

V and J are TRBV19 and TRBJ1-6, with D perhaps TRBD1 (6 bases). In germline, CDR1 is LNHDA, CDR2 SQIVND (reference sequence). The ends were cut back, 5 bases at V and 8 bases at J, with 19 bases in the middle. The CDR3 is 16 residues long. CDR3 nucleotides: TGTGCCAGTAGTTTACTTCCCAGGGGCGGGTATTCACCCCTCCACTTT. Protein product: CASSLLPRGGYSPLHF. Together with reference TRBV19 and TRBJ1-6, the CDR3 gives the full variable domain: DGGITQSPKYLFRKEGQNVTLSCEQNLNHDAMYWYRQDPGQGLRLIYYSQIVNDFQKGDIAEGYSVSREKKESFPLTVTSAQKNPTAFYLCASSLLPRGGYSPLHFGNGTRLTVT.

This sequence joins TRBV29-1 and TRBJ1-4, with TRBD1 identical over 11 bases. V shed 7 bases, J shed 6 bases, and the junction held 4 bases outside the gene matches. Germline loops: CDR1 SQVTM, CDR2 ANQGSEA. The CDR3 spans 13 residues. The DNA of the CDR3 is TGCAGCGGCCGGGACAGGGGGGATGAAAAACTGTTTTTT. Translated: CSGRDRGDEKLFF.

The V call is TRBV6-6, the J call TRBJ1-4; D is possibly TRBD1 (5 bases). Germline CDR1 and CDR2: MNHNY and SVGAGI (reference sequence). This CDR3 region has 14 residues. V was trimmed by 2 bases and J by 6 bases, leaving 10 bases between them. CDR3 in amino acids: CASSYAGRDEKLFF. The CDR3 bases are TGTGCCAGCAGTTACGCCGGCAGGGATGAAAAACTGTTTTTT.

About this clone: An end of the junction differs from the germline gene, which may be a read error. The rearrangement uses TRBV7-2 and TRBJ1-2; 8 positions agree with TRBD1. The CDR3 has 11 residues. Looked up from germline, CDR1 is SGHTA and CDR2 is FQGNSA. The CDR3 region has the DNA TGTGCCAGCATCAAAGAGGGGACAGGACGATTC. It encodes CASIKEGTGRF.

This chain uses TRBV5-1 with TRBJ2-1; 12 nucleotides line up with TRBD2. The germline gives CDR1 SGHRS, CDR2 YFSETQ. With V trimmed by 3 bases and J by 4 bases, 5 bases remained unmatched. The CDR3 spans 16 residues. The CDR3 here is CASSSGLAGGYNEQFF. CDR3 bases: TGCGCCAGCAGCTCGGGACTAGCGGGCGGGTACAATGAGCAGTTCTTC.

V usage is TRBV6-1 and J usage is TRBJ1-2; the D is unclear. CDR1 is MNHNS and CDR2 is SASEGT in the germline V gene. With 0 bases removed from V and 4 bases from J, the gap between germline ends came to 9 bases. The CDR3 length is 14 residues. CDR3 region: CASSEASGGYGYTF. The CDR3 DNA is TGTGCCAGCAGTGAAGCGTCGGGAGGCTATGGCTACACCTTC.

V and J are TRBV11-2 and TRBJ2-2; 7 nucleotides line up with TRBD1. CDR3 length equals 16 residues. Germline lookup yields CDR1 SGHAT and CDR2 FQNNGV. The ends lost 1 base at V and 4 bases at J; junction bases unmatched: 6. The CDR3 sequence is CASSLVKGAGTGELFF. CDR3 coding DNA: TGTGCCAGCAGCTTAGTAAAGGGGGCAGGCACCGGGGAGCTGTTTTTT.

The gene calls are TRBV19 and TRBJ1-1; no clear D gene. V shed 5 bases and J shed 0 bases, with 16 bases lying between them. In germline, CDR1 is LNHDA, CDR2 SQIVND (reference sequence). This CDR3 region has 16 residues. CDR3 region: CASSDTKRGLNTEAFF. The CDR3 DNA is TGTGCCAGTAGTGACACAAAACGAGGGTTGAACACTGAAGCTTTCTTT.

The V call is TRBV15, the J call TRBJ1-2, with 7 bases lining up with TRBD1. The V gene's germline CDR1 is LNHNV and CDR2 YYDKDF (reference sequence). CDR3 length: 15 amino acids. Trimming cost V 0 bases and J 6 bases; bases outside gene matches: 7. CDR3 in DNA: TGTGCCACCAGCAGAGATCCAACAGGGGTGGATGGCTACACCTTC. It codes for CATSRDPTGVDGYTF.

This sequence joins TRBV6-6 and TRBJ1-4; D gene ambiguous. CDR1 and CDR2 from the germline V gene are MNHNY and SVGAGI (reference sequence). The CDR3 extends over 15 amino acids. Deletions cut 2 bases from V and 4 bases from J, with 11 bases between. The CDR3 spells CASSYPGVDNEKLFF. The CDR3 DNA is TGTGCCAGCAGTTACCCCGGGGTAGATAATGAAAAACTGTTTTTT.

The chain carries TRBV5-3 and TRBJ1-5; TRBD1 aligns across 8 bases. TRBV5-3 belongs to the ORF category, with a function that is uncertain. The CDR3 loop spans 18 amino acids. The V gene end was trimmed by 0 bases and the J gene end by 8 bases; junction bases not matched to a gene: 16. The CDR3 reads CARSLGLQGVRRREPQHF. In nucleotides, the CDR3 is TGTGCCAGAAGCTTGGGACTACAGGGGGTAAGACGGAGGGAGCCCCAGCATTTT.

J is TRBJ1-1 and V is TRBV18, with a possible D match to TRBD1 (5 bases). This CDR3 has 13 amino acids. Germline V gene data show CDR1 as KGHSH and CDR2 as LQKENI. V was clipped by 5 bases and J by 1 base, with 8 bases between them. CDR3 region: CASSSTANTEAFF. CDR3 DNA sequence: TGTGCCAGCTCATCGACAGCGAACACTGAAGCTTTCTTT.

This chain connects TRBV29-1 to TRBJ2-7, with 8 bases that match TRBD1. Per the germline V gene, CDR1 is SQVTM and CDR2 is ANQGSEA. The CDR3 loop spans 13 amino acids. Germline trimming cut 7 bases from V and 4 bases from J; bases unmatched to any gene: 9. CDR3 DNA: TGCAGCGCAAGGACAGGGACGGAATACGAGCAGTACTTC. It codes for CSARTGTEYEQYF.

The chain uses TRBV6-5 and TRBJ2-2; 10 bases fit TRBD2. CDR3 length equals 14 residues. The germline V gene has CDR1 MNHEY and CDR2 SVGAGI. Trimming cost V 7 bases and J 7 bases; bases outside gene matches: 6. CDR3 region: CASTRQRGGGELFF. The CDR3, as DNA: TGTGCCAGCACGCGCCAGCGGGGGGGCGGGGAGCTGTTTTTT.

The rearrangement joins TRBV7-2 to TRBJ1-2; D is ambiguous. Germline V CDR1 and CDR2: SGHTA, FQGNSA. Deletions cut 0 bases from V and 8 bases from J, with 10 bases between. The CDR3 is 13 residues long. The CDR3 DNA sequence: TGTGCCAGCAGCTTAGCGCGACGGGAGGGCTACACCTTC. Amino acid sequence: CASSLARREGYTF.